These 30 T cell receptor beta chains came from one sample sequenced in a study of blood T cell repertoires in COVID-19. The assay was immunoSEQ multiplex PCR, and TCRdb's table has in-frame clones only and misses some. The sample holds fewer than 45,000 clones, around 85% seen once. Sequencing input: peripheral blood. The source of these receptors is a woman at least 80 years old with acute or convalescent COVID-19.

The table lists this clone with a few counts. DNA for the CDR3: TGTGCCAGTAGCCCGACAGGTCGTCAGCCCCAGCATTTT. Protein: CASSPTGRQPQHF. This chain uses TRBV19 with TRBJ1-5, with TRBD1 as a possible D gene (6 bases). CDR1 is LNHDA, CDR2 SQIVND, per germline (reference sequence). The CDR3 runs to 13 residues. Deletions cut 6 bases from V and 6 bases from J, with 12 bases between.

The rearrangement joins TRBV18 to TRBJ2-7; 8 bases align to TRBD1. The CDR3 consists of 11 residues. Germline CDR1 and CDR2: KGHSH and LQKENI. The V and J ends lost 2 bases and 13 bases, in that order; junction bases with no gene match: 4. The CDR3 sequence: CASSPEGQVYF. Written as DNA, the CDR3 is TGTGCCAGCTCACCAGAGGGACAGGTCTACTTC.

V gene TRBV5-6 combines with J gene TRBJ2-7; no definite D call. CDR3 length: 17 residues. V lost 0 bases and J 3 bases, leaving 19 bases between the germline ends. The germline CDR1 and CDR2 sequences are SGHDT and YYEEEE. The CDR3 here is CASSLVVSSPQNYEQYF. Here the CDR3 DNA reads TGTGCCAGCAGCTTGGTGGTCAGCAGTCCACAGAACTACGAGCAGTACTTC.

The CDR3 spells CASSFSDEQFF. The CDR3 DNA sequence: TGTGCCAGCAGTTTTAGCGATGAGCAGTTCTTC. The chain employs TRBV12-3 or TRBV12-4 and TRBJ2-1, with D possibly matching TRBD2 (5 bases). CDR3 length equals 11 residues. Trimming took off 3 bases at V and 8 bases at J, with 5 bases between the two ends.

The chain employs TRBV5-4 and TRBJ2-2; D is possibly TRBD2 (5 bases). The CDR3 covers 17 residues. V was shortened by 4 bases and J by 4 bases, with 20 bases between the two germline ends. Per germline, CDR1 SGHNT and CDR2 YYREEE (reference sequence). In nucleotides, the CDR3 is TGTGCCAGCAGCCCAGGTGCCCAGGTCGGGATCACCGGGGAGCTGTTTTTT. It yields the protein CASSPGAQVGITGELFF.

V and J are TRBV5-1 and TRBJ2-7, with 7 bases matching TRBD2. This CDR3 has 16 residues. From germline, CDR1 is SGHRS and CDR2 YFSETQ. V dropped 0 bases and J dropped 3; count of bases not matched to a gene: 9. For the CDR3, the DNA is TGCGCCAGCAGCTTGGCCGAGACTAGCAGCGTCTACGAGCAGTACTTC. This codes for CASSLAETSSVYEQYF. Together with reference TRBV5-1 and TRBJ2-7, the CDR3 gives the full variable domain: KAGVTQTPRYLIKTRGQQVTLSCSPISGHRSVSWYQQTPGQGLQFLFEYFSETQRNKGNFPGRFSGRQFSNSRSEMNVSTLELGDSALYLCASSLAETSSVYEQYFGPGTRLTVT.

The chain carries TRBV19 and TRBJ2-6; 8 bases line up with TRBD2. Germline V gene lookup returns CDR1 LNHDA and CDR2 SQIVND (reference sequence). The CDR3 runs 17 residues. V lost 0 bases and J lost 14; bases outside the gene matches: 15. The CDR3 region has the DNA TGTGCCAGTAGTATAGATAAAGGAACTAGCGGATCCCCCTTCCTGACTTTC. Translated: CASSIDKGTSGSPFLTF.

The chain links TRBV6-6 to TRBJ2-3; TRBD2 agrees at 9 bases. The CDR3 sequence is 15 residues long. Trimming at V came to 6 bases and at J to 2 bases, leaving 6 bases not matched to a gene. CDR1 is MNHNY, CDR2 SVGAGI, per germline (reference sequence). The CDR3 loop reads CASRLLAGFTDTQYF. The CDR3 DNA reads as TGTGCCAGCAGACTTCTAGCGGGGTTCACAGATACGCAGTATTTT.

This sequence joins TRBV6-6 and TRBJ2-5, with TRBD1 matching 8 bases. Looked up from germline, CDR1 is MNHNY and CDR2 is SVGAGI (reference sequence). The CDR3 sequence is 17 residues long. Trimming at V came to 5 bases and at J to 1 base, leaving 12 bases not matched to a gene. The CDR3 DNA reads TGTGCCAGCAGTCCCTACGGACAGGGCGGGTTCCAAGAGACCCAGTACTTC. This gives the protein CASSPYGQGGFQETQYF.

The chain employs TRBV6-2 or TRBV6-3 and TRBJ1-1; D may be TRBD1 (6 bases). V shed 5 bases and J shed 2 bases, with 15 bases lying between them. The germline V gene encodes CDR1 MNHEY and CDR2 SVGEGT. The CDR3 runs 15 residues. CDR3 in DNA: TGTGCCAGCAGTCCAAGACGGGACAAAAACACTGAAGCTTTCTTT. This translates into CASSPRRDKNTEAFF.

This clone turned up a few times. The chain is built from TRBV6-1 and TRBJ1-2; maybe TRBD1 (6 bases). Trimming took 1 base from V and 4 from J, leaving 7 bases between them. The CDR3 contains 13 residues. Germline V CDR1 and CDR2: MNHNS, SASEGT. CDR3 loop: CASSEGRGYGYTF. In nucleotides, the CDR3 is TGTGCCAGCAGTGAAGGCAGGGGCTATGGCTACACCTTC.

The rearrangement joins TRBV5-1 to TRBJ1-1; maybe TRBD1 (6 bases). Trimming shortened V by 0 bases and J by 4 bases, and 13 bases separated the two germline ends. CDR1 and CDR2 from the germline V gene are SGHRS and YFSETQ. The CDR3 runs 15 residues. This CDR3 is CASSLEQGHGTEAFF. The CDR3 coding sequence is TGCGCCAGCAGCTTGGAACAGGGACATGGCACTGAAGCTTTCTTT.

V and J are TRBV3-1 (or the pseudogene TRBV3-2) and TRBJ1-6; TRBD1 matches 7 bases. Trimming cost V 4 bases and J 7 bases; bases outside gene matches: 7. This CDR3 spans 15 amino acids. In germline, CDR1 is LGHDT, CDR2 YNNKEL (reference sequence). CDR3 region: CASSREDRVNSPLHF. In nucleotides, the CDR3 is TGTGCCAGCAGCCGAGAAGACAGGGTGAATTCACCCCTCCACTTT.

The chain recombines TRBV5-4 with TRBJ2-1; 11 bases agree with TRBD2. Germline CDR1 reads SGHNT; CDR2 reads YYREEE (reference sequence). Germline trimming cut 5 bases from V and 8 bases from J; bases unmatched to any gene: 9. This CDR3 region has 15 residues. CDR3 in amino acids: CASRAGTSGGDEQFF. CDR3 bases: TGTGCCAGCAGGGCGGGGACTAGCGGAGGAGATGAGCAGTTCTTC.

This clone was recorded once. This chain connects TRBV6-5 to TRBJ2-1, with TRBD2 matching 11 bases. The CDR3 covers 15 residues. With V trimmed by 6 bases and J by 9 bases, 10 bases remained unmatched. Germline V gene lookup returns CDR1 MNHEY and CDR2 SVGAGI. The CDR3: CASRPTSGIYAEQFF. The CDR3 bases are TGTGCCAGCAGGCCGACTAGCGGGATTTACGCTGAGCAGTTCTTC.

The CDR3 DNA sequence: TGTGCCAGCAGTACCCGGGACACTGAAGCTTTCTTT. It specifies CASSTRDTEAFF. The V gene is TRBV12-3 or TRBV12-4, the J gene TRBJ1-1, with D uncertain. V lost 5 bases and J lost 3, with 7 bases in between. The CDR3 totals 12 residues.

The chain has TRBV6-1 and TRBJ1-4; TRBD1 matches 7 bases. Trimming removed 3 bases from V and 5 bases from J; junction bases left unmatched: 3. The germline V gene has CDR1 MNHNS and CDR2 SASEGT. CDR3 length: 14 amino acids. In DNA form, the CDR3 reads TGTGCCAGCAGTGACCGGGACAGAAATGAAAAACTGTTTTTT. Encoded protein: CASSDRDRNEKLFF.

This chain connects TRBV7-9 to TRBJ1-4; 7 bases agree with TRBD1. The CDR3 extends over 14 amino acids. The V gene's germline CDR1 is SEHNR and CDR2 FQNEAQ (reference sequence). V was pared by 5 bases and J by 6 bases, with 6 bases of the junction left unmatched. The CDR3 bases are TGTGCCAGCAGCCCGAGGGACAGATATGAAAAACTGTTTTTT. It encodes CASSPRDRYEKLFF.

The chain carries TRBV5-1 and TRBJ2-1, with 10 bases that match TRBD2. CDR1 and CDR2 (germline): SGHRS, YFSETQ. V trimming: 4 bases; J trimming: 6 bases; junction bases outside the gene matches: 4. The CDR3 totals 14 residues. CDR3: CASSGRLAGNEQFF. In nucleotides, the CDR3 is TGCGCCAGCAGCGGTAGACTAGCGGGCAATGAGCAGTTCTTC.

V gene TRBV7-9 combines with J gene TRBJ1-2; weak D call: TRBD1 (5 bases). The CDR3 consists of 15 residues. V lost 1 base, J lost 6 bases, and 15 bases lay in between. Germline CDR1 reads SEHNR; CDR2 reads FQNEAQ (reference sequence). CDR3 region: CASSLGPGGGDGYTF. For the CDR3, the DNA is TGTGCCAGCAGCTTAGGGCCAGGTGGAGGGGATGGCTACACCTTC.

J is TRBJ2-5 and V is TRBV2; TRBD2 is a possible D gene (5 bases). There are 15 residues in the CDR3. V was cut by 4 bases and J by 5 bases, with 17 bases left in between. In germline, CDR1 is SNHLY, CDR2 FYNNEI. Here the CDR3 reads CASSGRWLAEETQYF. For the CDR3, the DNA is TGTGCCAGCAGTGGCAGGTGGCTAGCTGAGGAGACCCAGTACTTC.

CDR3 protein: CSVGSFNNEQFF. For the CDR3, the DNA is TGCAGCGTTGGTAGTTTCAACAATGAGCAGTTCTTC. The rearrangement joins TRBV29-1 to TRBJ2-1; D is uncertain. Germline V gives CDR1 SQVTM, CDR2 ANQGSEA. This CDR3 spans 12 amino acids. V lost 4 bases and J lost 5, with 9 bases in between.

With respect to this clone: One end of the junction is discordant with germline, which a read error may explain. V is TRBV5-4 and J is TRBJ2-3, with 9 bases matching TRBD1. The CDR3 has 17 residues. Germline-derived CDR1 and CDR2 are SGHNT and YYREEE (reference sequence). This CDR3 reads CASSLVLGQGSIDTQYF. The CDR3 DNA reads TGTGCCAGCAGCTTGGTGCTGGGACAGGGTAGCATAGATACGCAGTATTTT. Full variable domain (rest looked up from reference TRBV5-4 and TRBJ2-3): ETGVTQSPTHLIKTRGQQVTLRCSSQSGHNTVSWYQQALGQGPQFIFQYYREEENGRGNFPPRFSGLQFPNYSSELNVNALELDDSALYLCASSLVLGQGSIDTQYFGPGTRLTVL.

The gene calls are TRBV2 and TRBJ2-1; possible D gene TRBD2, 7 bases. This CDR3 is built from 13 residues. V lost 8 bases and J lost 6, with 14 bases in between. Germline-derived CDR1 and CDR2 are SNHLY and FYNNEI. The CDR3 here is CASSGGPVNEQFF. For the CDR3, the DNA is TGTGCCAGCTCCGGGGGGCCCGTCAATGAGCAGTTCTTC.

The chain couples TRBV4-1 to TRBJ1-3, with TRBD1 matching 9 bases. V gave up 4 bases and J gave up 3 bases; unmatched junction bases: 4. Germline V gene data show CDR1 as MGHRA and CDR2 as YSYEKL. The CDR3 has 15 residues. CDR3 nucleotide sequence: TGCGCCAGCAGCCTCACAGGGGGCCTTGGAAACACCATATATTTT. Translation gives CASSLTGGLGNTIYF.

The chain uses TRBV14 and TRBJ1-1; a weak D match, TRBD1 (5 bases). This CDR3 is built from 12 residues. Germline V lookup: CDR1 SGHDN, CDR2 FVKESK. The V gene lost 3 bases and the J gene lost 9 bases, with 11 bases spanning the gap. This CDR3 is CASSQARVKAFF. The CDR3 DNA reads as TGTGCCAGCAGCCAGGCCAGGGTGAAAGCTTTCTTT.

This chain links TRBV29-1 with TRBJ1-1, with D unresolved. The CDR3 totals 13 residues. Trimming cost V 5 bases and J 0 bases, with 10 bases left between them. The germline V gene has CDR1 SQVTM and CDR2 ANQGSEA. The DNA of the CDR3 is TGCAGCGTTATGCGGCCCCTGAACACTGAAGCTTTCTTT. Translation gives CSVMRPLNTEAFF.

Here the CDR3 reads CSAEAYDTQYF. CDR3 nucleotides: TGCAGTGCTGAAGCTTACGATACGCAGTATTTT. The V call is TRBV20-1, the J call TRBJ2-3; D is ambiguous. Looked up from germline, CDR1 is DFQATT and CDR2 is SNEGSKA (reference sequence). There are 11 residues in the CDR3. V was trimmed by 5 bases and J by 6 bases, leaving 9 bases between them.

The chain recombines TRBV7-9 with TRBJ1-5, with a weak D call TRBD1 (5 bases). The germline V gene encodes CDR1 SEHNR and CDR2 FQNEAQ (reference sequence). The CDR3 length is 15 residues. Trimming pared 1 base from V and 9 bases from J, leaving 16 bases between. The CDR3 sequence: CASSLGLQDIPPQHF. CDR3 sequence (DNA): TGTGCCAGCAGCTTAGGCTTGCAGGACATTCCGCCCCAGCATTTT.

The J gene is TRBJ1-1, the V gene TRBV20-1; 7 bases fit TRBD1. The germline CDR1 and CDR2 sequences are DFQATT and SNEGSKA (reference sequence). V gave up 4 bases and J gave up 7 bases; unmatched junction bases: 3. This CDR3 has 11 amino acids. CDR3 region: CSAKQGNEAFF. The CDR3 DNA reads TGCAGTGCTAAACAGGGGAATGAAGCTTTCTTT.